This passage covers 3 T cell receptor beta chains from one sample sequenced in a study of glioma-infiltrating T cells after dendritic cell vaccination. This table comes from immunoSEQ multiplex PCR, and its TCRdb copy is limited to in-frame clones, with some not included. Counted here are about 73,000 clones, approximately 80% occurring once; the ten biggest clones make up approximately 2.3%. Specimen: blood, collected before dendritic cell vaccination. The source is a human donor with glioblastoma.

The chain combines TRBV7-3 with TRBJ2-2, with D perhaps matching TRBD2 (5 bases). Germline CDR1 and CDR2: SGHTA and FQGTGA. The CDR3 is made up of 14 amino acids. V shed 8 bases and J shed 0 bases, with 10 bases lying between them. CDR3 bases: TGTGCCAGCTCCGAGGGTGCGAACACCGGGGAGCTGTTTTTT. As protein: CASSEGANTGELFF. Together with reference TRBV7-3 and TRBJ2-2, the CDR3 gives the full variable domain: GAGVSQTPSNKVTEKGKYVELRCDPISGHTALYWYRQSLGQGPEFLIYFQGTGAADDSGLPNDRFFAVRPEGSVSTLKIQRTERGDSAVYLCASSEGANTGELFFGEGSRLTVL.

The chain combines TRBV5-1 with TRBJ1-3; no clear D gene. The CDR3 is made up of 14 amino acids. Per germline, CDR1 SGHRS and CDR2 YFSETQ. Trimming removed 0 bases from V and 0 bases from J, with 4 bases in between. The CDR3 spells CASSLDYSGNTIYF. The CDR3 DNA reads as TGCGCCAGCAGCTTGGACTACTCTGGAAACACCATATATTTT.

This clone was observed a few times. This sample includes further DNA sequences coding for the same CDR3. The chain joins TRBV18 to TRBJ1-4; a weak D match, TRBD1 (5 bases). Between the trimmed V and J ends, which lost 3 bases and 8 bases, there was a span of 7 bases. In germline, CDR1 is KGHSH, CDR2 LQKENI. The CDR3 extends over 12 amino acids. The DNA of the CDR3 is TGTGCCAGCTCACCCCGGGGGGAAAAACTGTTTTTT. Protein sequence: CASSPRGEKLFF.